The TCR beta chain under discussion was sequenced for a study of blood T cell repertoires in COVID-19. The protocol was immunoSEQ multiplex PCR, while the TCRdb copy is restricted to in-frame clones and leaves out a portion. The sample records 120,000 to 150,000 clones, 85% being singletons. The CDR3 totals 15 residues. The J segment lost 3 bases and the V segment lost 4 bases, leaving 8 bases of the junction unmatched. Germline CDR1 and CDR2: MNHEY and SVGAGI. The material sequenced was peripheral blood. The rearrangement uses TRBV6-5 and TRBJ2-7; 8 positions match TRBD1. The receptor was isolated from a woman aged 40 to 50 with active or convalescent COVID-19. The CDR3 is CASSSWDRHRYEQYF. The CDR3 nucleotides are TGTGCCAGCAGTTCCTGGGACAGGCACCGCTACGAGCAGTACTTC.